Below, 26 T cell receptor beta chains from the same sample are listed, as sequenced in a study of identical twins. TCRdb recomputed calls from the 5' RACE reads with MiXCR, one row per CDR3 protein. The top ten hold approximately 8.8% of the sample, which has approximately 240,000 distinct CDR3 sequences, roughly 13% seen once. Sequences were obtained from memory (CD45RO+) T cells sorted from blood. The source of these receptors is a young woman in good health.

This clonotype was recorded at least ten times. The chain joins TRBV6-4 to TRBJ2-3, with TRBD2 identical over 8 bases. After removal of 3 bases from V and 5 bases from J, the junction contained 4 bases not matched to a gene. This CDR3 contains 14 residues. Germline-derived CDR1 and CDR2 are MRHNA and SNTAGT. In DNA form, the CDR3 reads TGTGCCAGCAGTGAGCGGGGGGACATAGATACGCAGTATTTT. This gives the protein CASSERGDIDTQYF.

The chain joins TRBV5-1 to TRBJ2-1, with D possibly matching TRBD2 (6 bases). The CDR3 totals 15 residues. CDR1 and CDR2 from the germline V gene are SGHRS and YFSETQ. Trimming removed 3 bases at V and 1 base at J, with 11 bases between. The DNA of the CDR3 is TGCGCCAGCAGCTGGGCTGGGGGGTCCTACAATGAGCAGTTCTTC. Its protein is CASSWAGGSYNEQFF.

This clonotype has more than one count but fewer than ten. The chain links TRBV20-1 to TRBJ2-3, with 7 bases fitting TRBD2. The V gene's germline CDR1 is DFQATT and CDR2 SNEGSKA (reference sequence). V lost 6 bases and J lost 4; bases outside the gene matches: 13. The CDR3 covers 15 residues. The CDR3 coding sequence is TGCAGTGCGGAGGCGGTGGGGGGAGGGGCAGATACGCAGTATTTT. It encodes CSAEAVGGGADTQYF.

CDR3 in DNA: TGTGCCAGCAGCGACGGGGACCTCCGGGACTACGATCATGTAAATGAGCAGTTCTTC. It encodes CASSDGDLRDYDHVNEQFF. The rearrangement joins TRBV9 to TRBJ2-1, with 7 positions matching TRBD2. The CDR3 is 19 amino acids. Trimming at V came to 3 bases and at J to 7 bases, leaving 22 bases not matched to a gene. The germline CDR1 and CDR2 sequences are SGDLS and YYNGEE. Full variable domain (missing parts from reference TRBV9 and TRBJ2-1): DSGVTQTPKHLITATGQRVTLRCSPRSGDLSVYWYQQSLDQGLQFLIQYYNGEERAKGNILERFSAQQFPDLHSELNLSSLELGDSALYFCASSDGDLRDYDHVNEQFFGPGTRLTVL.

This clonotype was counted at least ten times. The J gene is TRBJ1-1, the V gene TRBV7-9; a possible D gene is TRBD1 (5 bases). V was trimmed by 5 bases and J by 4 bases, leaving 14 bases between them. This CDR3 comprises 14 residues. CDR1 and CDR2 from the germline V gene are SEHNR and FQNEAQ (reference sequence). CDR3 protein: CASSRQQVFTEAFF. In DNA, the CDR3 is TGTGCCAGCAGCCGTCAACAGGTATTCACTGAAGCTTTCTTT.

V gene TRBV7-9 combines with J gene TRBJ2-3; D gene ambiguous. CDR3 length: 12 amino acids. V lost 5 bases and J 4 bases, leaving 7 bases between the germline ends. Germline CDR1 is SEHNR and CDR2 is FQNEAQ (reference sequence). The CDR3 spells CASSEGADTQYF. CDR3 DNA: TGTGCCAGCAGCGAAGGTGCAGATACGCAGTATTTT.

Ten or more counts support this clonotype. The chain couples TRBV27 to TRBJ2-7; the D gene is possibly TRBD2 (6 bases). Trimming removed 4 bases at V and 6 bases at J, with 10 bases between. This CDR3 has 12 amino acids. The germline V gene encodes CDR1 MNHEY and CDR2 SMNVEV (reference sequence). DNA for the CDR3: TGTGCCAGCAGTTCTGGGAGGACCGAGCAGTACTTC. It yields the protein CASSSGRTEQYF.

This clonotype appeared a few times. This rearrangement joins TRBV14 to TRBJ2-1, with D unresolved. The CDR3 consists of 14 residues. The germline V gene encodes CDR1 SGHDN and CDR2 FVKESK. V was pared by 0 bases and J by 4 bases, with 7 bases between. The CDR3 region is CASSQEPRYNEQFF. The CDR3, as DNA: TGTGCCAGCAGCCAAGAGCCACGATACAATGAGCAGTTCTTC.

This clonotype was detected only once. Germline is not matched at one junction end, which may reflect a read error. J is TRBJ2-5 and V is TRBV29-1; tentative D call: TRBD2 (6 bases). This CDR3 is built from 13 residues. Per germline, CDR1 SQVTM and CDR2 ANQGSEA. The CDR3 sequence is CSAQKIADPRGDF. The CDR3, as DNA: TGCAGCGCCCAGAAGATAGCGGACCCCCGCGGGGACTTC.

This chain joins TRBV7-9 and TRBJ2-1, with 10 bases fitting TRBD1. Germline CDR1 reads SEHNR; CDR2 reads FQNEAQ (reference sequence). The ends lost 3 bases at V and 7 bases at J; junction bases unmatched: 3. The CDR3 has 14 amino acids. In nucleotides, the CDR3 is TGTGCCAGCAGCTTTTGGGACAGGGGTAATGAGCAGTTCTTC. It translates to CASSFWDRGNEQFF.

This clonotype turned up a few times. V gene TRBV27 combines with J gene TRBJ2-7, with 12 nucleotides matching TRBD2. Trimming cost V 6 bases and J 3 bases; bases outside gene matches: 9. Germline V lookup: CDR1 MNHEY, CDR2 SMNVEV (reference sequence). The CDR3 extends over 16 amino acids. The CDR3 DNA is TGTGCCAGCAGCCAGCGGACTAGCGGGACTTTCTACGAGCAGTACTTC. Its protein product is CASSQRTSGTFYEQYF.

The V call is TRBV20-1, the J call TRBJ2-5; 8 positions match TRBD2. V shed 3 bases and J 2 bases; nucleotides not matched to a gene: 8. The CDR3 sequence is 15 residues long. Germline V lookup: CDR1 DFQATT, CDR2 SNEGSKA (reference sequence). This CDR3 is CSARRGGGTQETQYF. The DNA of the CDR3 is TGCAGTGCTAGGCGGGGCGGGGGGACGCAAGAGACCCAGTACTTC.

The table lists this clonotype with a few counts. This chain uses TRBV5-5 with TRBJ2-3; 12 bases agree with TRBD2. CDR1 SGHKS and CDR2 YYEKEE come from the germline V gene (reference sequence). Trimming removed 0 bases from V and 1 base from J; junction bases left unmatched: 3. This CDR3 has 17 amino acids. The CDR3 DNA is TGTGCCAGCAGCTTGGTGCTAGCGGGGGGGGGCACAGATACGCAGTATTTT. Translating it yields CASSLVLAGGGTDTQYF.

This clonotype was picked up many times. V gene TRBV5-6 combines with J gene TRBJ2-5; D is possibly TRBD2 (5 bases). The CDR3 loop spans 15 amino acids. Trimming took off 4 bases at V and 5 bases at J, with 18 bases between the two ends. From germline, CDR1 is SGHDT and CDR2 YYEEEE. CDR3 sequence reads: CASSPGGGHVETQYF. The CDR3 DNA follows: TGTGCCAGCAGCCCCGGTGGAGGTCATGTGGAGACCCAGTACTTC.

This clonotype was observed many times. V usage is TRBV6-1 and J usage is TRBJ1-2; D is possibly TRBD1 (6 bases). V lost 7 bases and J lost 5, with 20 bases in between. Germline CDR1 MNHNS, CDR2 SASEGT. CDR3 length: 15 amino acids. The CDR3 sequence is CASTPLPDRPYGYTF. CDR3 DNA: TGTGCCAGCACCCCACTTCCTGACAGGCCTTATGGCTACACCTTC.

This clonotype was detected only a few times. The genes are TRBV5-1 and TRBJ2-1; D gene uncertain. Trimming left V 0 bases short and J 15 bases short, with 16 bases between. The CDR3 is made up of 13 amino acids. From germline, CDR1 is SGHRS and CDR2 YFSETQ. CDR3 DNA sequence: TGCGCCAGCAGCTTGGAGCCCTCGCGAGGCCTGTTCTTC. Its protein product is CASSLEPSRGLFF. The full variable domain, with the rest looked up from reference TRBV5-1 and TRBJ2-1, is KAGVTQTPRYLIKTRGQQVTLSCSPISGHRSVSWYQQTPGQGLQFLFEYFSETQRNKGNFPGRFSGRQFSNSRSEMNVSTLELGDSALYLCASSLEPSRGLFFGPGTRLTVL.

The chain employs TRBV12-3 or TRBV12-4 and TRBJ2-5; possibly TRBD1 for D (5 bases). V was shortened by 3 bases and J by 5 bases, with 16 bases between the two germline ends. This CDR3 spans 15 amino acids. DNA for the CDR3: TGTGCCAGCAGTTTCCATAGGGGCGATGGGGAGACCCAGTACTTC. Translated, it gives CASSFHRGDGETQYF.

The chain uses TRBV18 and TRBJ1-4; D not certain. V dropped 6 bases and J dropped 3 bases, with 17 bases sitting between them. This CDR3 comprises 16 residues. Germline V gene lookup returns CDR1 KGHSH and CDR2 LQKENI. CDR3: CASSEDVMRANEKLFF. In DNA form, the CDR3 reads TGTGCCAGCTCTGAGGACGTGATGCGGGCTAATGAAAAACTGTTTTTT.

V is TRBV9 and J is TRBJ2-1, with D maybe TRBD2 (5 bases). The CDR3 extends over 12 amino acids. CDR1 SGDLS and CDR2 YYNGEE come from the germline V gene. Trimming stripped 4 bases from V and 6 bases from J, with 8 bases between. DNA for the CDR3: TGTGCCAGCAGCCGGACTGGCAATGAGCAGTTCTTC. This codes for CASSRTGNEQFF.

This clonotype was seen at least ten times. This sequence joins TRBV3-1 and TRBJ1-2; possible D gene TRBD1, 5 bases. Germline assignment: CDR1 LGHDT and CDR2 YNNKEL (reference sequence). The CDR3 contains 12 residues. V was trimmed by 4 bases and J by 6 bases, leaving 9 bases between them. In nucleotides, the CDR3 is TGTGCCAGCAGCCGACAGAGTGATGGCTACACCTTC. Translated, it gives CASSRQSDGYTF.

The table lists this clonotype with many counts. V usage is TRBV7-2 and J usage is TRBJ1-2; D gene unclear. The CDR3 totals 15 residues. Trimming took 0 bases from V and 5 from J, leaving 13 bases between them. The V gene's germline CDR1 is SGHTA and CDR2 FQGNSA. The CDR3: CASSLAGEGFYGYTF. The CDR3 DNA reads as TGTGCCAGCAGCTTAGCGGGCGAAGGGTTTTATGGCTACACCTTC.

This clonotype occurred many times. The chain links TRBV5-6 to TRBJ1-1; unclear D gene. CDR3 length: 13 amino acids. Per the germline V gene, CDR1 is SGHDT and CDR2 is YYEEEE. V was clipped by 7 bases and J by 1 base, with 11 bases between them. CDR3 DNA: TGTGCCAGCCGCCCCCGGGCGAACACTGAAGCTTTCTTT. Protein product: CASRPRANTEAFF.

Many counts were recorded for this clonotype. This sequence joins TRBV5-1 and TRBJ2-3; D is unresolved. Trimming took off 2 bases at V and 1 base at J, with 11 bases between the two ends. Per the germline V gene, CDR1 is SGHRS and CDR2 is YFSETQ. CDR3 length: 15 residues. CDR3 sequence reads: CASSFPDGRTDTQYF. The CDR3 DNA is TGCGCCAGCAGCTTCCCGGACGGACGCACAGATACGCAGTATTTT.

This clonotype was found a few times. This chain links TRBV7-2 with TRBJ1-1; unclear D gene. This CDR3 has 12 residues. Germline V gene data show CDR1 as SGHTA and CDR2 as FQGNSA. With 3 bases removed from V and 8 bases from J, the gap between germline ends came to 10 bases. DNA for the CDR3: TGTGCCAGCAGCTTCTGGCAGGCAGAAGCTTTCTTT. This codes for CASSFWQAEAFF.

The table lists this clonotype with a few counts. CDR3 in DNA: TGCGCCAGCATATCCCGTGACGGGAGGGAATCCTACAATGAGCAGTTCTTC. Translating gives CASISRDGRESYNEQFF. The chain recombines TRBV10-2 with TRBJ2-1; TRBD2 aligns across 8 bases. CDR1 and CDR2 (germline): WSHSY, SAAADI. The V and J ends lost 7 bases and 1 base, in that order; junction bases with no gene match: 12. This CDR3 contains 17 residues.

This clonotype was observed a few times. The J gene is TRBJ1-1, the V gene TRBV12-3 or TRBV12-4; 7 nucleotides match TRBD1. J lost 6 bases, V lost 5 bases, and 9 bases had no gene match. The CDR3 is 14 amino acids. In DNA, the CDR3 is TGTGCCAGCAGTCCCGACAGGGACCGGGCTGAAGCTTTCTTT. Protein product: CASSPDRDRAEAFF.